The entry below gives a single T cell receptor (beta chain) sequence along with its context. Its recognized antigen is unknown. No qualities accompany the bases; no much larger clone lies one base away. The immunoSEQ Assay, a bias-controlled multiplex PCR, was used to amplify TCRbeta CDR3 regions from genomic DNA. Processing in the source paper ran as follows. The number of nucleated cells in each sample was estimated by amplification of reference gene primers within the assay. To quantify the absolute abundance of each unique TCRbeta CDR3 rearrangement, sequence reads were collapsed and filtered. Productive Simpson clonality was computed per sample as the square root of Simpson's diversity index over productive rearrangements. Drawn from immuneACCESS, this table holds only the in-frame rearrangements with V and J called that TCRdb kept. Clones are partly lost; checked studies trace under half to an unresolved V gene and leave the rest unexplained. V, J and clone size derive from that table, while D and trimming were established from the DNA sequence. A total of 180,000 or so clones appear in this sample, 70% to 90% of them only once. The top ten clones comprise roughly 4.5% of the sample.

Each collaborating institution followed its own protocols to collect whole blood in K2EDTA tubes. For TCRbeta analysis, collaborator samples were shipped as frozen whole blood, as isolated PBMCs, or as DNA extracted from either sample type. These data come from a study of blood T cell repertoires in COVID-19 (dated by TCRdb to 2018 to 2021). About the full investigation: Collaborator samples came from the United States, Italy and Spain and covered acute and convalescent phases of COVID-19. The prospective study material was composed of cDNA or gDNA derived from T cells, B-cell-depleted T cells, or PBMCs. Deeply sampled blood TCRbeta repertoires from subjects exposed to, actively infected with, or recovered from COVID-19 were included in the dataset. A freely available public database, intended as a resource for researchers studying the immune response to SARS-CoV-2, is where the repertoires were released. The samples were drawn from the first 160 participants of the ongoing ImmuneRACE study and from roughly 1,300 subjects provided by 6 global collaborators. A de-identified subject ID, COVID-19 status, age in years and sex were almost always included in the sample metadata. Where available, HLA class I and class II types were taken from metadata supplied by the sample provider and were not determined by assay-based typing.

Looking up the germline V gene yields CDR1 MDHEN and CDR2 SYDVKM. V is trimmed back by 5 bases and J by 2 bases, and the junction contains 6 bases that no gene match accounts for. From its cysteine to its phenylalanine, the CDR3 spans 17 amino acids. Only CDR3 DNA is held: 51 bases, read in frame from base 1. What the research found in general, with its limitations: The amount of clinical and demographic metadata varied by source and participant and was provided uncurated.

The sequence was obtained from an elderly woman with acute or convalescent COVID-19. The chain is encoded by TRBV28 joined to TRBJ2-1; 13 central bases correspond to TRBD2. The sample taken for sequencing was peripheral blood. The bases are TGTGCCAGCAGTGGGGGGACTAGCGGGAACCCCTACAATGAGCAGTTCTTC. This yields the protein CASSGGTSGNPYNEQFF.